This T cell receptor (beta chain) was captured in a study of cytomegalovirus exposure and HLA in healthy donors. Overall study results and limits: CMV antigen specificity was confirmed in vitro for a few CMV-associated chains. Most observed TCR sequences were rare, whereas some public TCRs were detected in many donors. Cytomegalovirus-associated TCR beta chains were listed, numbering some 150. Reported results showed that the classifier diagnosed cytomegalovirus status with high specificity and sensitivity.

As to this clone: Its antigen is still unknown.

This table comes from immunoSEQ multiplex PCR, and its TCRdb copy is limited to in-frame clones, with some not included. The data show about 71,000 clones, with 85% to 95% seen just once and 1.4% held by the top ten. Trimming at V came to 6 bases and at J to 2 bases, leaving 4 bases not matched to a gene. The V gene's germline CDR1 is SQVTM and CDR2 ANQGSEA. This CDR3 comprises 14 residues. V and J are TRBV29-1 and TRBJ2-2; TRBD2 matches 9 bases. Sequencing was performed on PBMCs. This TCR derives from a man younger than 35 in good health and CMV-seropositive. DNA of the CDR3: TGCAGCGTATCAGCGGGAGGCAACACCGGGGAGCTGTTTTTT. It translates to CSVSAGGNTGELFF.